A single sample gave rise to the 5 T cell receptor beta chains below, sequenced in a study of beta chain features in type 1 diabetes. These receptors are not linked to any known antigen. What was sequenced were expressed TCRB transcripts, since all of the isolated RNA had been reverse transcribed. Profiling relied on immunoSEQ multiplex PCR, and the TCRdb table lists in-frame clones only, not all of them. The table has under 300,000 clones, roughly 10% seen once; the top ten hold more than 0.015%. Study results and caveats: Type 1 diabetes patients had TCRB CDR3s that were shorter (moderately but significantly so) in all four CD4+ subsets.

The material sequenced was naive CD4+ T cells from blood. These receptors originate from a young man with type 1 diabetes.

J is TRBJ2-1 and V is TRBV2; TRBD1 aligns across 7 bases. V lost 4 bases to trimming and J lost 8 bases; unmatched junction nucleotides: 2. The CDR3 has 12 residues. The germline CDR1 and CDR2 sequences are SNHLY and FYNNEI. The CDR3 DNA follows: TGTGCCAGCAGTGGACAGGGCGATGAGCAGTTCTTC. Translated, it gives CASSGQGDEQFF.

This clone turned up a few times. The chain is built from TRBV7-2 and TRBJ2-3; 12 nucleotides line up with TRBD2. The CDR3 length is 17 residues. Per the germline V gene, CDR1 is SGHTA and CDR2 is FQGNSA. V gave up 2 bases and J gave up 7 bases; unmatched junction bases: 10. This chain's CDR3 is CASSLRIPSGGEYTQYF. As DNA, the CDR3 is TGTGCCAGCAGCTTAAGGATCCCTAGCGGGGGGGAGTATACGCAGTATTTT. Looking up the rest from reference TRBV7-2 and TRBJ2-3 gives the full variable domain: GAGVSQSPSNKVTEKGKDVELRCDPISGHTALYWYRQSLGQGLEFLIYFQGNSAPDKSGLPSDRFSAERTGGSVSTLTIQRTQQEDSAVYLCASSLRIPSGGEYTQYFGPGTRLTVL.

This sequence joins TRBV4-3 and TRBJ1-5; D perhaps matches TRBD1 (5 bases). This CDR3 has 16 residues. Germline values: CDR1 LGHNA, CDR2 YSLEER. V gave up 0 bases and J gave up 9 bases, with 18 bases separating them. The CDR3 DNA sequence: TGCGCCAGCAGCCAAGATCCGGGACTCACCCCGGGGCCCCAGCATTTT. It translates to CASSQDPGLTPGPQHF.

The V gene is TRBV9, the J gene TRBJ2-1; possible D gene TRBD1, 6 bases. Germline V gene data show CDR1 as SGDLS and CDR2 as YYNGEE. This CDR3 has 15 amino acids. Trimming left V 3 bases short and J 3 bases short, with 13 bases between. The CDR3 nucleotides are TGTGCCAGCAGCGCACAGGGCCTTTTCTACAATGAGCAGTTCTTC. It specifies CASSAQGLFYNEQFF.

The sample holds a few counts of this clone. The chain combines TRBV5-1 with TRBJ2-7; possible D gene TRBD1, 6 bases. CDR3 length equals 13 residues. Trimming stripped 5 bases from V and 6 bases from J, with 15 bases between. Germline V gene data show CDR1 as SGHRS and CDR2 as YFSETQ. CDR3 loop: CASSLILGGEQYF. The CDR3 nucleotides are TGCGCCAGCAGTTTGATCTTAGGGGGCGAGCAGTACTTC.